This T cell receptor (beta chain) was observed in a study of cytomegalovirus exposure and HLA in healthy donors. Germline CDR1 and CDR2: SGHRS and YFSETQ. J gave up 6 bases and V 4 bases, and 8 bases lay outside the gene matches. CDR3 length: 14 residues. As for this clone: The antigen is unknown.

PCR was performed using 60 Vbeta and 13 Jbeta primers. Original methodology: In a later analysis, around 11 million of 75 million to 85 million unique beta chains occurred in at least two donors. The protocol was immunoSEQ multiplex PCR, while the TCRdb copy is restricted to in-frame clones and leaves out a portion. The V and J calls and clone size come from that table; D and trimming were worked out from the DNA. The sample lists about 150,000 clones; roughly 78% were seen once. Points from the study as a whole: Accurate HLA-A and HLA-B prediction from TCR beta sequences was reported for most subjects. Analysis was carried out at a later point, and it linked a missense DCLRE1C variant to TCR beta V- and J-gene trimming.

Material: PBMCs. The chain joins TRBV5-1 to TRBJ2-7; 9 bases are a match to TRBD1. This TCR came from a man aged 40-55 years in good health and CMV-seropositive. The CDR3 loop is CASSGGTGSFEQYF. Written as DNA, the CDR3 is TGCGCCAGCAGCGGCGGGACAGGGAGTTTCGAGCAGTACTTC.